This is a list of T cell receptor beta chains from one sample in a study of CD8+CD57+ T cells in acquired aplastic anemia. TCRdb re-called the reads through MiXCR, storing one row per CDR3 protein. The sample carries around 170,000 distinct CDR3 sequences, around half recorded once. Sequencing input: sorted CD4+, CD8+, or CD8+CD57+ T cells (not recorded which) from PBMCs. All receptors derive from a human donor with aplastic anemia. The CDR3 runs from the conserved cysteine through the conserved F or W. A D gene is named only where the DNA matches it firmly. Expanded clones get a size class; other rows say once, few or many, or leave the size out.

clone size	D gene	J gene	V gene	CDR3 protein	CDR3 DNA
.	TRBD1	TRBJ1-2	TRBV2	CASTPTGAGYGYTF	TGTGCCAGCACCCCGACAGGGGCTGGTTATGGCTACACCTTC
.	TRBD2	TRBJ2-2	TRBV3-1	CASSRSGGGTGELFF	TGTGCCAGCAGCCGTAGCGGGGGGGGAACCGGGGAGCTGTTTTTT
many	.	TRBJ1-3	TRBV10-3	CAISDWGTGNTIYF	TGTGCCATCAGTGATTGGGGAACTGGAAACACCATATATTTT
many	.	TRBJ2-1	TRBV11-1	CASSLGVSGKSSSYNEQFF	TGTGCCAGCAGCTTAGGGGTTAGCGGAAAATCCAGCTCCTACAATGAGCAGTTCTTC
many	.	TRBJ2-3	TRBV7-2	CASSLVESYTQYF	TGTGCCAGCAGCTTAGTAGAGTCCTATACGCAGTATTTT
once	.	TRBJ1-3	TRBV10-3	CATSEPTEGNTIYF	TGTGCCACTAGTGAGCCGACCGAGGGAAACACCATATATTTT
.	.	TRBJ1-1	TRBV2	CASSGQGYTEAFF	TGTGCCAGCAGTGGTCAGGGGTACACTGAAGCTTTCTTT
.	.	TRBJ2-7	TRBV15	CATSRDLQDASSYEQYF	TGTGCCACCAGCAGAGATCTCCAGGACGCCAGCTCCTACGAGCAGTACTTC
many	.	TRBJ1-5	TRBV19	CASSTSGHFNSNQPQHF	.
medium-sized	.	TRBJ1-3	TRBV29-1	CSVERDTGNTIYF	TGCAGCGTTGAACGAGATACTGGAAACACCATATATTTT
many	.	TRBJ1-6	TRBV12-5	CASAREGYNSPLHF	TGTGCTAGTGCCCGCGAGGGTTATAATTCACCCCTCCACTTT
.	.	TRBJ2-7	TRBV29-1	CSVGGLTVGTPTYEQYF	TGCAGCGTTGGGGGGTTGACAGTCGGGACACCTACCTACGAGCAGTACTTC
.	.	TRBJ1-5	TRBV9	CASSPGVTQETQHF	TGTGCCAGCAGCCCTGGGGTTACCCAAGAGACCCAGCATTTT
.	.	TRBJ2-5	TRBV7-9	CASSDSVGETQYF	TGTGCCAGCAGTGACTCTGTGGGAGAGACCCAGTACTTC
few	.	TRBJ1-3	TRBV28	CASSPSGGNTIYF	TGTGCCAGCAGCCCGAGTGGAGGAAACACCATATATTTT
.	.	TRBJ1-1	TRBV9	CASGRGLNTEAFF	TGTGCCAGCGGCCGGGGCCTGAACACTGAAGCTTTCTTT
many	.	TRBJ1-3	TRBV5-1	CASSPVSSGNTIYF	TGCGCCAGCAGTCCAGTCAGCTCTGGAAACACCATATATTTT
few	.	TRBJ1-1	TRBV2	CASSERADGAFF	TGTGCCAGCAGTGAAAGGGCGGACGGGGCTTTCTTT
.	.	TRBJ2-7	TRBV24-1	CATSDRTSSYEQYF	TGTGCCACCAGTGATCGGACAAGCTCCTACGAGCAGTACTTC
many	.	TRBJ1-1	TRBV9	CASSVDAGNTEAFF	TGTGCCAGCAGCGTAGATGCCGGGAACACTGAAGCTTTCTTT
.	TRBD1	TRBJ2-6	TRBV2	CASSVQGPNSGANVLTF	TGTGCCAGCAGCGTACAGGGGCCTAACTCTGGGGCCAACGTCCTGACTTTC
once	.	TRBJ1-1	TRBV19	CASSIFGTLNTEAFF	TGTGCCAGTAGTATATTTGGCACCCTGAACACTGAAGCTTTCTTT
.	TRBD1	TRBJ1-2	TRBV19	CASTGQGVSGYTF	TGTGCCAGTACGGGACAGGGAGTGAGTGGCTACACCTTC
few	TRBD1	TRBJ1-1	TRBV7-6	CASSPGQRNTEAFF	TGTGCCAGCAGCCCGGGACAGAGAAACACTGAAGCTTTCTTT
many	.	TRBJ1-6	TRBV5-1	CASSLDGRVNSPLHF	TGCGCCAGCAGCTTGGATGGCAGGGTTAATTCACCCCTCCACTTT
.	.	TRBJ1-5	TRBV19	CASSMVGQLNQPQHF	TGTGCCAGTAGTATGGTTGGACAGCTCAATCAGCCCCAGCATTTT
.	.	TRBJ1-3	TRBV10-3	CASRETTDSGNTIYF	TGTGCCAGCAGAGAGACGACAGACTCTGGAAACACCATATATTTT
.	TRBD1	TRBJ1-1	TRBV3-1	CASSRDSRENTEAFF	TGTGCCAGCAGCAGGGACAGTCGAGAGAACACTGAGGCTTTCTTT
.	.	TRBJ2-7	TRBV15	CATSRDSQTVYEQYF	TGTGCCACCAGCAGAGACAGTCAGACGGTCTACGAGCAGTACTTC